The rows below give T cell receptor beta chains drawn from one sample of a study of blood T cell repertoires in COVID-19. Method: immunoSEQ multiplex PCR; TCRdb's copy keeps in-frame clones and lacks some. This sample carries some 210,000 clones, about nine tenths of them seen once, and the ten largest clones take around a tenth. Sequenced sample: PBMCs or T cells enriched from blood (not recorded which). These receptors all stem from a man between 18 and 35 years old with acute COVID-19. The CDR3 runs from the conserved cysteine through the conserved F or W. D genes are given only for firm matches. Clone size appears in some rows only: once, few, many, or a class for an expanded clone.

>TRBJ2-7|TRBV18|NA|TRBD2
CASSLRLADEQYF
TGTGCCAGCTCACTTCGACTAGCGGATGAGCAGTACTTC
>TRBJ1-2|TRBV5-1|NA|NA
CASSLEGSRGYTF
TGCGCCAGCAGCTTGGAGGGGTCTCGTGGCTACACCTTC
>TRBJ2-7|TRBV19|NA|TRBD2
CASSIGSAGGETYEQYF
TGTGCCAGTAGTATCGGGTCAGCGGGAGGAGAAACCTACGAGCAGTACTTC
>TRBJ1-3|TRBV11-3|NA|TRBD1
CASSLLWDRNLLGFGNTIYF
TGTGCCAGCAGTCTGCTCTGGGACAGGAACCTGCTGGGCTTTGGAAACACCATATATTTT
>TRBJ2-2|TRBV15|few|TRBD2
CATSRDSGRNTGELFF
TGTGCCACCAGCAGAGATAGCGGGAGGAACACCGGGGAGCTGTTTTTT
>TRBJ2-3|TRBV27|once|NA
CASSLGGNTDTQYF
TGTGCCAGCAGTTTAGGAGGGAACACAGATACGCAGTATTTT
>TRBJ1-2|TRBV6-5|NA|TRBD1
CASSSWTGAGYTF
TGTGCCAGCAGTTCCTGGACAGGGGCTGGCTACACCTTC
>TRBJ1-4|TRBV28|few|NA
CASSSGSANEKLFF
TGTGCCAGCAGTTCAGGGTCGGCTAATGAAAAACTGTTTTTT
>TRBJ1-2|TRBV2|few|NA
CASIPSTVGYGYTF
TGTGCCAGCATCCCATCGACCGTCGGGTATGGCTACACCTTC
>TRBJ1-1|TRBV19|NA|NA
CASSIVSSEAFF
TGTGCCAGTAGTATAGTCTCGTCTGAAGCTTTCTTT
>TRBJ2-1|TRBV11-3|once|NA
CASSPGSQGYNEQFF
TGTGCCAGCAGCCCGGGTTCCCAGGGCTACAATGAGCAGTTCTTC
>TRBJ2-7|TRBV9|NA|NA
CASSAGDLYEQYF
TGTGCCAGCAGCGCGGGGGATTTATACGAGCAGTACTTC
>TRBJ2-7|TRBV19|NA|NA
CASSIPGLTSYEQYF
TGTGCCAGTAGTATCCCGGGACTTACTTCCTACGAGCAGTACTTC
>TRBJ2-1|TRBV5-1|NA|NA
CASSPDRENNEQFF
TGCGCCAGCAGCCCCGACCGGGAGAACAATGAGCAGTTCTTC
>TRBJ1-5|TRBV11-2|NA|NA
CASSFGRAYSNQPQHF
TGTGCCAGCAGCTTTGGCAGGGCCTATAGCAATCAGCCCCAGCATTTT
>TRBJ2-3|TRBV7-2|NA|NA
CASSLRGAAVGDTQYF
TGTGCCAGCAGCTTACGTGGGGCGGCCGTGGGAGATACGCAGTATTTT
>TRBJ1-5|TRBV27|NA|NA
CASSPAGGDGNQPQHF
TGTGCCAGCAGTCCAGCTGGGGGCGATGGCAATCAGCCCCAGCATTTT
>TRBJ2-7|TRBV25-1|NA|TRBD2
CASSVAGQSSYEQYF
TGTGCCAGCAGTGTAGCGGGGCAGAGCTCCTACGAGCAGTACTTC
>TRBJ2-3|TRBV9|once|TRBD2
CASSGGLAGGQDTQYF
TGTGCCAGCAGCGGGGGTCTAGCGGGAGGCCAAGATACGCAGTATTTT
>TRBJ1-3|TRBV7-8|NA|TRBD1
CASSYSRGQRGNTIYF
TGTGCCAGCAGCTATTCCAGGGGGCAAAGGGGGAACACCATATATTTT
>TRBJ2-2|TRBV5-1|many|TRBD2
CASSFSGRGTGELFF
TGCGCCAGCAGCTTTAGCGGGAGAGGAACCGGGGAGCTGTTTTTT
>TRBJ2-7|TRBV5-1|NA|NA
CASSREEGFSYEQYF
TGCGCCAGCAGCAGGGAGGAGGGGTTCTCCTACGAGCAGTACTTC
>TRBJ2-7|TRBV28|NA|NA
CASSPGGPKDEQYF
TGTGCCAGCAGCCCAGGGGGGCCAAAGGACGAGCAGTACTTC
>TRBJ2-7|TRBV6-2/TRBV6-3|NA|NA
CASSGTEQYF
TGTGCCAGCAGTGGGACTGAGCAGTACTTC
>TRBJ1-4|TRBV6-1|NA|NA
CASSEGGLWEKLFF
TGTGCCAGCAGTGAGGGGGGGCTTTGGGAAAAACTGTTTTTT
>TRBJ1-3|TRBV5-6|NA|TRBD1
CASSFTQGAVGNTIYF
TGTGCCAGCAGCTTCACTCAGGGGGCTGTTGGAAACACCATATATTTT
>TRBJ2-7|TRBV7-2|NA|TRBD2
CASSLVWEGPYEQYF
TGTGCCAGCAGCTTAGTGTGGGAGGGCCCCTACGAGCAGTACTTC
>TRBJ2-7|TRBV27|NA|TRBD1
CASSLGRQGGYEQYF
TGTGCCAGCAGTCTAGGGCGACAGGGGGGCTACGAGCAGTACTTC
>TRBJ2-7|TRBV28|NA|NA
CASSLHGVGVEQYF
TGTGCCAGCAGTTTACATGGCGTAGGGGTCGAGCAGTACTTC
>TRBJ1-1|TRBV4-2|NA|TRBD1
CASSQGGQGAYGEAFF
TGTGCCAGCAGCCAAGGAGGACAGGGGGCATATGGTGAAGCTTTCTTT
>TRBJ2-7|TRBV28|NA|NA
CASSPLDWPGVREQYF
TGTGCCAGCAGCCCCCTGGACTGGCCAGGGGTGCGCGAGCAGTACTTC
>TRBJ2-1|TRBV6-2/TRBV6-3|NA|TRBD2
CASSFRAGGPSNEQFF
TGTGCCAGCAGTTTTAGAGCGGGAGGGCCTTCCAATGAGCAGTTCTTC
>TRBJ2-7|TRBV12-1|NA|NA
CASSFEAGDGYEQYF
TGTGCCAGCAGCTTTGAAGCGGGTGATGGCTACGAGCAGTACTTC
>TRBJ1-2|TRBV23-1|NA|NA
CASSHNPTANYGYTF
TGCGCCAGCAGTCACAACCCGACAGCTAACTATGGCTACACCTTC
>TRBJ1-1|TRBV7-8|NA|NA
CASSLTGTTEAFF
TGTGCCAGCAGCTTGACGGGAACCACTGAAGCTTTCTTT
>TRBJ2-2|TRBV19|NA|TRBD2
CASTSGREATGELFF
TGTGCCAGTACTAGCGGGAGGGAAGCCACCGGGGAGCTGTTTTTT
>TRBJ1-1|TRBV4-2|NA|TRBD1
CASSQDRVKKGGSEAFF
TGTGCCAGCAGCCAAGACAGGGTAAAAAAAGGGGGCTCTGAAGCTTTCTTT
>TRBJ2-7|TRBV6-5|once|TRBD2
CASKRLAEGSYEQYF
TGTGCCAGCAAGCGACTAGCAGAAGGGTCCTACGAGCAGTACTTC
>TRBJ1-5|TRBV6-2/TRBV6-3|once|NA
CASSHGAGLQPQHF
TGTGCCAGCAGTCACGGGGCGGGGTTACAGCCCCAGCATTTT
>TRBJ2-1|TRBV12-5|NA|NA
CASGPGATHNEQFF
TGTGCTAGTGGTCCGGGAGCGACTCACAATGAGCAGTTCTTC
>TRBJ2-2|TRBV7-9|NA|TRBD1
CASSHSNQDRGPNTGELFF
TGTGCCAGCAGCCATTCGAATCAGGACAGGGGCCCTAACACCGGGGAGCTGTTTTTT
>TRBJ1-1|TRBV12-3/TRBV12-4|NA|NA
CASKTGLNTEAFF
TGTGCCAGCAAGACAGGCCTGAACACTGAAGCTTTCTTT
>TRBJ1-2|TRBV5-1|NA|TRBD1
CASSWRTGRDYGYTF
TGCGCCAGCAGCTGGCGGACAGGGCGCGACTATGGCTACACCTTC
>TRBJ1-2|TRBV5-1|NA|NA
CASSLGGGSYGYTF
TGCGCCAGCAGCTTGGGGGGAGGAAGCTATGGCTACACCTTC
>TRBJ2-7|TRBV18|NA|NA
CASSPFPPPGRQYF
TGTGCCAGCTCACCCTTCCCCCCCCCGGGGAGACAGTACTTC
>TRBJ1-6|TRBV6-4|few|NA
CASRDPFGTYNSPLHF
TGTGCCAGCAGGGACCCCTTTGGCACCTATAATTCACCCCTCCACTTT
>TRBJ1-1|TRBV7-8|NA|NA
CASSQQMNTEAFF
TGTGCCAGCAGTCAACAGATGAACACTGAAGCTTTCTTT
>TRBJ2-5|TRBV27|NA|TRBD2
CASSGGTSGIEETQYF
TGTGCCAGCAGCGGGGGGACTAGCGGGATTGAAGAGACCCAGTACTTC